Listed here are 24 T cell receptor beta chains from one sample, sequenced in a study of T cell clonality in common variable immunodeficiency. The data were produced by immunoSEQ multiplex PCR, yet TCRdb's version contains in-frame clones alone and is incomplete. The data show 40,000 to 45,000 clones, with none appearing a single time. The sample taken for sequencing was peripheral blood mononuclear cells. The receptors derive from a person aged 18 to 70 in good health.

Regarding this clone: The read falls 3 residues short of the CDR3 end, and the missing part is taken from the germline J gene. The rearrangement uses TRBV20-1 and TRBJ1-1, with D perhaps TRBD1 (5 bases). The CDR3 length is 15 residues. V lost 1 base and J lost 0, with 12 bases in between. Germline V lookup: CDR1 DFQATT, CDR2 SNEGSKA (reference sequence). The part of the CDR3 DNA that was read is TGCAGTGCTAGAGTCACAGGTAACATGAACACTGAA. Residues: CSARVTGNMNTE. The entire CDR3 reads CSARVTGNMNTEAFF.

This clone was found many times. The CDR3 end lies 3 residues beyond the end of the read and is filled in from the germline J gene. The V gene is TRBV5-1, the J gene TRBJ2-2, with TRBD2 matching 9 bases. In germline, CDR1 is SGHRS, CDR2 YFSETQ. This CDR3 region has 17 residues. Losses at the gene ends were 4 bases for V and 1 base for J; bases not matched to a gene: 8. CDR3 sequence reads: CASSPGLTSGNTGELFF. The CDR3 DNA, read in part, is TGCGCCAGCAGCCCCGGTCTGACTAGCGGGAACACCGGGGAG.

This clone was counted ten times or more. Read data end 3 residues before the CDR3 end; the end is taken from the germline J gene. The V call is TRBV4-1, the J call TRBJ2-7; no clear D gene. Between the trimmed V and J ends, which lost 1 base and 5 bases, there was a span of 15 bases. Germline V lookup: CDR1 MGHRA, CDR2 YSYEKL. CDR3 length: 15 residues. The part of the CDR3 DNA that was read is TGCGCCAGCAGCCAAGCAGGCAGTAGTTTCCACGAG. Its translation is CASSQAGSSFHE. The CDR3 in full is CASSQAGSSFHEQYF.

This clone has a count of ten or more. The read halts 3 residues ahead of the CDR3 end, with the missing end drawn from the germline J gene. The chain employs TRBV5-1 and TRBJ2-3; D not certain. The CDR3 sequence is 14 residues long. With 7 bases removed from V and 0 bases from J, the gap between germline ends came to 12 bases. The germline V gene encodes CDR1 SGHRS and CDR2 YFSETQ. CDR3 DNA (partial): TGCGCCAGCGGAAACCAGGCCAGCACAGATACG. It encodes CASGNQASTDT. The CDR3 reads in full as CASGNQASTDTQYF.

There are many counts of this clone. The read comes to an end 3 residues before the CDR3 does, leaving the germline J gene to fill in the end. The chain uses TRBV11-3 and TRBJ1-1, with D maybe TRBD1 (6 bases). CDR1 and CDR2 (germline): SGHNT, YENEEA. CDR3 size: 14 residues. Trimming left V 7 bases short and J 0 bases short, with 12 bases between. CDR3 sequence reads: CASNLRGMNTEAFF. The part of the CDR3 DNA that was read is TGTGCCAGCAACCTCAGGGGCATGAACACTGAA.

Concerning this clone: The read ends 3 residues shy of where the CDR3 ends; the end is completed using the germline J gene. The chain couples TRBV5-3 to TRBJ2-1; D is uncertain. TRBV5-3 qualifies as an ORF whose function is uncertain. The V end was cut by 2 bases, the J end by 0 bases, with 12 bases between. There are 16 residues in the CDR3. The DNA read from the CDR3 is TGTGCCAGAAGCTTTCAGTTCTGCATCTCCTACAATGAG. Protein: CARSFQFCISYNE. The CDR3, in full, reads CARSFQFCISYNEQFF.

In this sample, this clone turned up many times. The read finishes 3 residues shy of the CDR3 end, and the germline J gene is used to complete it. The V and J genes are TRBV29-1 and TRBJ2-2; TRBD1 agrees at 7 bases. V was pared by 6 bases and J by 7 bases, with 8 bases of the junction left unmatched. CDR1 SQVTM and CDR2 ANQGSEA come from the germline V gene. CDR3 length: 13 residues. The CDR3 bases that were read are TGCAGCGTGGGGGACAGTTTCGTCGGGGAG. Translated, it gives CSVGDSFVGE. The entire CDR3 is CSVGDSFVGELFF.

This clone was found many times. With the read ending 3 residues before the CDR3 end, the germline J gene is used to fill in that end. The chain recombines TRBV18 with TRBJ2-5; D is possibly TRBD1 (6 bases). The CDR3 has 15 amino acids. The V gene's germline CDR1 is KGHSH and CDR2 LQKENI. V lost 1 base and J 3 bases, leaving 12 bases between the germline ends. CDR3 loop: CASSPLGQLKETQYF. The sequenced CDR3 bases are TGTGCCAGCTCACCACTCGGACAGCTAAAAGAGACC.

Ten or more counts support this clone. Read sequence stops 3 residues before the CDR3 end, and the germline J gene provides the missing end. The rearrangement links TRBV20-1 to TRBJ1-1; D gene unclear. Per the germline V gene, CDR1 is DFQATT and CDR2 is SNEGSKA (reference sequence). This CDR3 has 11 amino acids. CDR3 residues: CSARVKAEAFF. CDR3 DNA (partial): TGCAGTGCTAGAGTAAAAGCCGAA.

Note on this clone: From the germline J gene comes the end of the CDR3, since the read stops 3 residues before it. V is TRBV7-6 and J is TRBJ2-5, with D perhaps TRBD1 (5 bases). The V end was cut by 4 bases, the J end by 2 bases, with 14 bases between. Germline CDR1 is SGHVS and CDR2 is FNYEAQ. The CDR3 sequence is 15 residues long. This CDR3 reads CASSYGLGQQETQYF. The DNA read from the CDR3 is TGTGCCAGCAGCTATGGATTAGGACAACAAGAGACC.

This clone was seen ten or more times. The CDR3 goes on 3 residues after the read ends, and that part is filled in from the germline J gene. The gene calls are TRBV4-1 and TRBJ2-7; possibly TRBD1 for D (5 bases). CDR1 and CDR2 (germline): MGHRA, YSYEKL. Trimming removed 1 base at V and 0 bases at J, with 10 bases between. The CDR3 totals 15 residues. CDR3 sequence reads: CASSQVDRNSYEQYF. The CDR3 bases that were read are TGCGCCAGCAGCCAAGTAGACAGAAACTCCTACGAG.

Incomplete CDR3 DNA: TGCGCCAGCAGCTCGACAGGAAGGTACGAG. Translation: CASSSTGRYE. The entire CDR3 sequence reads CASSSTGRYEQYF. The V and J genes are TRBV5-1 and TRBJ2-7; D is possibly TRBD1 (6 bases). Sequencing ends 3 residues short of the CDR3 end; the germline J gene provides the rest. Germline CDR1 SGHRS, CDR2 YFSETQ. This CDR3 contains 13 residues. With 3 bases removed from V and 4 bases from J, the gap between germline ends came to 11 bases.

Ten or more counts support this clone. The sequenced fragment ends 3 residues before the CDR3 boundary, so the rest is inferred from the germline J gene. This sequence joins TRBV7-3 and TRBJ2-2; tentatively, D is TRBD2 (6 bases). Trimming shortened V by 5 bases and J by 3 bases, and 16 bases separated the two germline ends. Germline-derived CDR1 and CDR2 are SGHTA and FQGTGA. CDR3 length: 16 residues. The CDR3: CASSTRGSRDTGELFF. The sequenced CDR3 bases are TGTGCCAGCAGCACGCGGGGATCCCGGGACACCGGGGAG. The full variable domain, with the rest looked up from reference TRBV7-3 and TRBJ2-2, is GAGVSQTPSNKVTEKGKYVELRCDPISGHTALYWYRQSLGQGPEFLIYFQGTGAADDSGLPNDRFFAVRPEGSVSTLKIQRTERGDSAVYLCASSTRGSRDTGELFFGEGSRLTVL.

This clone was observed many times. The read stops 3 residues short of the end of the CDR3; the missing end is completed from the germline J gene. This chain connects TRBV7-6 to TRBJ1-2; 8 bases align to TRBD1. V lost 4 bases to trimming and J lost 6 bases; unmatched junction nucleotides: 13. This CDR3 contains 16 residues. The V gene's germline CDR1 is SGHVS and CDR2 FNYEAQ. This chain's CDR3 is CASSSRFRGRGNGYTF. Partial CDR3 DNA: TGTGCCAGCAGCTCGCGATTCAGGGGGCGCGGGAATGGC.

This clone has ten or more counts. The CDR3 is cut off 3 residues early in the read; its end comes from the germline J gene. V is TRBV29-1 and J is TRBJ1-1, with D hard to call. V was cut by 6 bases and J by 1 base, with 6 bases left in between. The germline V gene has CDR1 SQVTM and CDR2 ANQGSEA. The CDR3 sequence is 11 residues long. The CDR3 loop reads CSVHRNTEAFF. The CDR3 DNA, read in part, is TGCAGCGTCCACAGGAACACTGAA.

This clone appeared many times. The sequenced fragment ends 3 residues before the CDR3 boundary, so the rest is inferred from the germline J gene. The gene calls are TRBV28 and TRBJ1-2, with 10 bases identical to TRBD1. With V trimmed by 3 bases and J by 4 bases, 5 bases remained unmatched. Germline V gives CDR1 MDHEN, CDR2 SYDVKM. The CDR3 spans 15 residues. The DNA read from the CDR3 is TGTGCCAGCAGTTTTCTGGGACAGGGGTTCTATGGC. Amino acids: CASSFLGQGFYG. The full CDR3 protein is CASSFLGQGFYGYTF.

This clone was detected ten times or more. The sequenced CDR3 bases are TGTGCCAGCAGCTTAAGGGGCGGGGGGGCTGGCACAGATACG. This encodes CASSLRGGGAGTDT. The entire CDR3 protein is CASSLRGGGAGTDTQYF. V and J are TRBV7-3 and TRBJ2-3; the match to TRBD2 covers 9 bases. The read falls 3 residues short of the CDR3 end, and the missing part is taken from the germline J gene. CDR1 is SGHTA and CDR2 is FQGTGA in the germline V gene. The ends lost 1 base at V and 1 base at J; junction bases unmatched: 6. This CDR3 spans 17 amino acids.

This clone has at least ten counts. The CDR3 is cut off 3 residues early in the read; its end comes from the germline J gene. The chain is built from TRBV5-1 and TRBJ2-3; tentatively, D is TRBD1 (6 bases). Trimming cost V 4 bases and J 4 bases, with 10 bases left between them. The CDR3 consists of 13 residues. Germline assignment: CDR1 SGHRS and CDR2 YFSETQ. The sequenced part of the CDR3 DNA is TGCGCCAGCAGCCTCAGGGGTTCAGATACG. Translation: CASSLRGSDT. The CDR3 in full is CASSLRGSDTQYF.

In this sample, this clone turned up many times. The covered CDR3 bases are TGCAGTGCTAGAGATAGGCGAACAGGGGGGACAGATACG. Its translation is CSARDRRTGGTDT. The whole CDR3 sequence is CSARDRRTGGTDTQYF. The genes are TRBV20-1 and TRBJ2-3, with 8 bases that match TRBD1. The CDR3 is cut off 3 residues early in the read; its end comes from the germline J gene. With 0 bases clipped from V and 3 bases from J, the junction kept 8 bases outside the gene matches. Germline CDR1 DFQATT, CDR2 SNEGSKA (reference sequence). The CDR3 loop spans 16 amino acids.

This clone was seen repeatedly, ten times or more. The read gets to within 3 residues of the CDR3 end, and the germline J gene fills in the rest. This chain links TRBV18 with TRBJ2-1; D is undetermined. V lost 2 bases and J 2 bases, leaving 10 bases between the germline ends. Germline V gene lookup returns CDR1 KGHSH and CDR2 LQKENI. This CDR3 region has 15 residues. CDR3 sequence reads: CASSPLAETYNEQFF. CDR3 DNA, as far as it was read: TGTGCCAGCTCACCATTGGCGGAGACCTACAATGAG.

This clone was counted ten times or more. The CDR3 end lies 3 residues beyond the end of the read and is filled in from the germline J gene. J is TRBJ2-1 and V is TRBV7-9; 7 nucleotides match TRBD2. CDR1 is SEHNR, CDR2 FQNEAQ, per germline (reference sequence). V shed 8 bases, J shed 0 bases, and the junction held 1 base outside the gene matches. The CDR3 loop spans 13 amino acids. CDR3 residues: CASGGDSYNEQFF. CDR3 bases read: TGTGCCAGCGGGGGGGACTCCTACAATGAG.

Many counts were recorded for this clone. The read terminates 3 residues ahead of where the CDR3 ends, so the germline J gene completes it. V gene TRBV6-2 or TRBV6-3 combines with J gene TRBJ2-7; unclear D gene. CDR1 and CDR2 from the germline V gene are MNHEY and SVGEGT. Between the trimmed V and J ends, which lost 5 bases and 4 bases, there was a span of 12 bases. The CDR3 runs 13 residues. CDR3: CASSKKPRYEQYF. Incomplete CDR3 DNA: TGTGCCAGCAGTAAGAAGCCCAGGTACGAG.

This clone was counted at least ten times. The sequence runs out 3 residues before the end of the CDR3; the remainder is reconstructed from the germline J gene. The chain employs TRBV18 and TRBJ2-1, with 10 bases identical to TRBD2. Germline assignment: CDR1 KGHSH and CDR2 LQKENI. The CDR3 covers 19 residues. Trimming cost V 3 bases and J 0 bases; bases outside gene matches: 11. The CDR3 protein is CASSPVRGLATSSYNEQFF. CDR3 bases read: TGTGCCAGCTCACCGGTAAGGGGACTAGCGACGAGCTCCTACAATGAG.

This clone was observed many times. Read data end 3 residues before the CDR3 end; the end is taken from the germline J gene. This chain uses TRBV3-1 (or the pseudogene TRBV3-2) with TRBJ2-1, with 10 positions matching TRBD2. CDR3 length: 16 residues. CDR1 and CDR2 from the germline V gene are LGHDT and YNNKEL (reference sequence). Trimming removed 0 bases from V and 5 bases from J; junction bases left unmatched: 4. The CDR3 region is CASSQESGGVHNEQFF. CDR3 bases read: TGTGCCAGCAGCCAAGAAAGCGGGGGGGTCCACAATGAG.